This TCR beta chain derives from a study of blood T cells in healthy people across ages. Findings and caveats of the study: Possibly confounding the expanded clonotype changes was the fact that donor CMV status was unknown.

Concerning this clonotype itself: Its specificity is not known.

Donors ranged from about 6 to 90 years old and were healthy Caucasians in Russia. A second PCR, run for about 7 to 12 cycles, used a sample-barcoded 5' primer plus a J-beta primer mix. One entry per CDR3 protein, called by TCRdb with MiXCR from the 5' RACE reads. The profile covers 550,000 to 750,000 distinct CDR3 sequences, with around a fifth appearing a single time and around 3.4% taken by the ten largest. Germline V gene lookup returns CDR1 MNHEY and CDR2 SVGEGT. The CDR3 loop spans 13 amino acids. V dropped 7 bases and J dropped 1 base, with 10 bases sitting between them. Input material: blood. This TCR derives from a man aged 65 to 85 in good health. V and J are TRBV6-2 or TRBV6-3 and TRBJ1-1; tentative D call: TRBD1 (6 bases). The CDR3 DNA reads as TGTGCCAGCACGGGACAACAGAACACTGAAGCTTTCTTT. Translated: CASTGQQNTEAFF.